Listed here are 16 T cell receptor beta chains from one sample, sequenced in a study of T cell repertoires in cytomegalovirus infection. What these receptors recognize is not known. One entry per CDR3 protein results from TCRdb running MiXCR on the reads. The repertoire includes about 830,000 distinct CDR3 sequences, approximately 32% of them detected once, and around 12% sits in the top ten. The sequencing here drew on cultured CD8+ T cells from PBMCs, taken from culture after CMV antigen stimulation. Source of these receptors: a human donor in good health (CMV status not recorded). Some clones in this sample may be carry-over from other donors' samples.

This clonotype was counted between two and nine times. This rearrangement joins TRBV27 to TRBJ2-1; possible D gene TRBD1, 6 bases. CDR3 length equals 15 residues. Between the trimmed V and J ends, which lost 1 base and 6 bases, there was a span of 13 bases. In germline, CDR1 is MNHEY, CDR2 SMNVEV (reference sequence). CDR3 DNA: TGTGCCAGCAGTTTATACGAAGGACAGTTCAATGAGCAGTTCTTC. Translation: CASSLYEGQFNEQFF.

This clonotype has a handful of counts. The J gene is TRBJ2-7, the V gene TRBV27; D gene uncertain. Germline V gene data show CDR1 as MNHEY and CDR2 as SMNVEV (reference sequence). The CDR3 runs to 13 residues. The V end was cut by 6 bases, the J end by 5 bases, with 14 bases between. The CDR3 loop is CASRPSGGDEQYF. CDR3 nucleotide sequence: TGTGCCAGCAGGCCTAGTGGTGGCGACGAGCAGTACTTC.

There are a few counts of this clonotype. This chain links TRBV23-1 with TRBJ2-3, with D perhaps matching TRBD1 (6 bases). TRBV23-1 is designated an ORF whose function remains uncertain. The V end lost 3 bases, the J end lost 0 bases, and 16 bases lay between the germline ends. The CDR3 length is 17 residues. CDR3 DNA: TGCGCCAGCAGTCAGCCTGTTACAGGGCCCAGCACAGATACGCAGTATTTT. Translation gives CASSQPVTGPSTDTQYF.

The chain joins TRBV5-6 to TRBJ2-1; 9 bases are shared with TRBD2. Trimming at V came to 10 bases and at J to 8 bases, leaving 7 bases not matched to a gene. The CDR3 has 12 amino acids. From germline, CDR1 is SGHDT and CDR2 YYEEEE. The CDR3 here is CAGSGGEDEQFF. The CDR3 DNA reads as TGTGCCGGTAGCGGGGGTGAGGATGAGCAGTTCTTC.

The V call is TRBV15, the J call TRBJ1-4; tentative D call: TRBD1 (5 bases). Trimming cost V 0 bases and J 0 bases, with 11 bases left between them. This CDR3 has 17 amino acids. The germline V gene has CDR1 LNHNV and CDR2 YYDKDF (reference sequence). CDR3 region: CATSRDDSVATNEKLFF. The CDR3 bases are TGTGCCACCAGCAGAGACGACAGCGTCGCAACTAATGAAAAACTGTTTTTT.

This clonotype was counted only a few times. The V and J genes are TRBV4-1 and TRBJ1-4, with D perhaps TRBD1 (6 bases). Trimming removed 2 bases at V and 5 bases at J, with 15 bases between. The length of the CDR3 is 16 residues. Germline lookup yields CDR1 MGHRA and CDR2 YSYEKL. CDR3 coding DNA: TGCGCCAGCAGCCAACAGGGGCGAACCACGAATGAAAAACTGTTTTTT. Amino acid sequence: CASSQQGRTTNEKLFF.

V and J are TRBV6-5 and TRBJ2-5; D gene ambiguous. The CDR3 covers 16 residues. Trimming removed 0 bases from V and 4 bases from J, with 15 bases in between. In germline, CDR1 is MNHEY, CDR2 SVGAGI. The DNA for the CDR3 is TGTGCCAGCAGTTACTCGATCACCCAAGGTGGAGAGACCCAGTACTTC. This codes for CASSYSITQGGETQYF.

V usage is TRBV5-1 and J usage is TRBJ2-1; maybe TRBD2 (7 bases). Germline lookup yields CDR1 SGHRS and CDR2 YFSETQ. Trimming stripped 3 bases from V and 1 base from J, with 23 bases between. CDR3 size: 19 residues. This chain's CDR3 is CASSWRKGGEFVSYNEQFF. The CDR3 DNA sequence: TGCGCCAGCAGCTGGCGGAAAGGGGGGGAATTCGTATCCTACAATGAGCAGTTCTTC.

Here the CDR3 reads CASSLPPGNTEAFF. The CDR3 DNA is TGCGCCAGCAGCTTGCCACCAGGGAACACTGAAGCTTTCTTT. The genes are TRBV5-1 and TRBJ1-1, with D uncertain. CDR3 size: 14 residues. Germline V lookup: CDR1 SGHRS, CDR2 YFSETQ. The ends were cut back, 1 base at V and 1 base at J, with 8 bases in the middle.

On this clonotype itself: This may be a read error, as it is one base from a much larger clone. The genes are TRBV7-8 and TRBJ2-5; 8 nucleotides align to TRBD1. CDR1 is SGHVS, CDR2 FQNEAQ, per germline. The CDR3 has 16 residues. V shed 4 bases and J 1 base; nucleotides not matched to a gene: 8. The CDR3 DNA reads TGTGCCAGCAGCTCCGGACAGGGAGTACCCCAAGAGACCCAGTACTTC. This translates into CASSSGQGVPQETQYF.

V and J are TRBV20-1 and TRBJ1-2, with unresolved D. The germline gives CDR1 DFQATT, CDR2 SNEGSKA (reference sequence). The V gene lost 0 bases and the J gene lost 2 bases, with 10 bases spanning the gap. The CDR3 spans 14 residues. The CDR3 region is CSARDREGNYGYTF. The DNA of the CDR3 is TGCAGTGCTAGAGATCGGGAAGGGAACTATGGCTACACCTTC.

The chain links TRBV7-2 to TRBJ2-1; no definite D call. The CDR3 spans 15 residues. The germline V and J ends were trimmed by 1 base and 4 bases, with 11 bases remaining between them. Germline-derived CDR1 and CDR2 are SGHTA and FQGNSA. The CDR3 sequence: CASSLDAEAYNEQFF. CDR3 nucleotides: TGTGCCAGCAGCTTAGATGCAGAGGCTTACAATGAGCAGTTCTTC.

The chain couples TRBV6-5 to TRBJ2-1; TRBD1 might be the D (6 bases). Germline V lookup: CDR1 MNHEY, CDR2 SVGAGI. V was pared by 2 bases and J by 10 bases, with 9 bases between. The CDR3 runs to 12 residues. CDR3 bases: TGTGCCAGCAGTTACGCCGGACAGGAGCAGTTCTTC. Protein product: CASSYAGQEQFF.

This clonotype was seen only a few times. This chain joins TRBV4-1 and TRBJ2-1, with D tentatively TRBD2 (7 bases). V lost 4 bases and J lost 5, with 15 bases in between. The germline gives CDR1 MGHRA, CDR2 YSYEKL. There are 15 residues in the CDR3. The CDR3 is CASSLRRGLNNEQFF. The CDR3 bases are TGCGCCAGCAGCCTACGGCGGGGGCTTAACAATGAGCAGTTCTTC.

The V call is TRBV2, the J call TRBJ1-1, with D maybe TRBD1 (6 bases). V was pared by 7 bases and J by 4 bases, with 10 bases between. Germline V CDR1 and CDR2: SNHLY, FYNNEI. This CDR3 contains 12 residues. Here the CDR3 DNA reads TGTGCCAGCACTTGGGACATCACTGAAGCTTTCTTT. Its protein is CASTWDITEAFF.

This clonotype was seen more than once but under ten times. V gene TRBV7-6 combines with J gene TRBJ2-3; D not resolved. The V end was cut by 2 bases, the J end by 5 bases, with 5 bases between. The CDR3 contains 12 residues. CDR1 and CDR2 from the germline V gene are SGHVS and FNYEAQ. The DNA of the CDR3 is TGTGCCAGCAGCTTAAAAGTAGATACGCAGTATTTT. Protein sequence: CASSLKVDTQYF.